This T cell receptor beta chain was identified in a study of PD-1 blockade in classical Hodgkin lymphoma. Documented time point: cycle 4 day 1 (C4D1), after more than five weeks of nivolumab. Every patient relapsed after autologous stem cell transplantation, and brentuximab vedotin exposure varied. Assay used: immunoSEQ multiplex PCR; TCRdb lists only in-frame clones, some missing. The table has 50,000 to 65,000 clones, around nine tenths seen once. Germline CDR1 SGDLS, CDR2 YYNGEE. This CDR3 has 17 amino acids. With V trimmed by 4 bases and J by 0 bases, 11 bases remained unmatched. The sample in question was peripheral blood mononuclear cells (PBMCs), obtained before the fourth cycle of nivolumab. The receptor was isolated from a human donor with classical Hodgkin lymphoma. The genes are TRBV9 and TRBJ2-3; 7 bases are a match to TRBD2. CDR3 loop: CASSTRTSRLSTDTQYF. CDR3 sequence (DNA): TGTGCCAGCAGCACACGGACTAGTCGGTTAAGCACAGATACGCAGTATTTT.